What follows are 27 T cell receptor beta chains derived from one specimen sequenced in a study of blood T cell repertoires in COVID-19. Clones were sequenced by immunoSEQ multiplex PCR, and TCRdb holds only the in-frame ones, with some missing. This table holds 80,000 to 100,000 clones, approximately 91% found once. What was sequenced was peripheral blood. These receptors all stem from a human donor with active COVID-19. The donor label of this sample is uncertain.

The gene calls are TRBV10-3 and TRBJ1-6, with 9 nucleotides matching TRBD1. Germline CDR1 and CDR2: ENHRY and SYGVKD. With V trimmed by 11 bases and J by 6 bases, 5 bases remained unmatched. The CDR3 is made up of 13 amino acids. The chain's CDR3 is CAGRQGGNSPLHF. CDR3 DNA: TGTGCCGGGAGACAGGGGGGTAATTCACCCCTCCACTTT.

V usage is TRBV21-1 and J usage is TRBJ2-7; TRBD1 reflects the table's D call only, with no check against the DNA. TRBV21-1 is listed as a pseudogene. This CDR3 has 17 residues. The CDR3 DNA follows: TGTGCCAGCAGCCTCCAAGACGGACAGGGGGCCATCTACGAGCAGTACTTC. Translated: CASSLQDGQGAIYEQYF.

This sequence joins TRBV6-4 and TRBJ1-2; D may be TRBD1 (6 bases). Germline CDR1 MRHNA, CDR2 SNTAGT. Trimming took 8 bases from V and 3 from J, leaving 13 bases between them. This CDR3 spans 13 amino acids. As DNA, the CDR3 is TGTGCCAGCTCCCAGGGGCAGGACTATGGCTACACCTTC. This gives the protein CASSQGQDYGYTF.

This clone was recorded only once. The chain uses TRBV2 and TRBJ2-7, with 11 positions matching TRBD1. Looked up from germline, CDR1 is SNHLY and CDR2 is FYNNEI. Losses at the gene ends were 5 bases for V and 5 bases for J; bases not matched to a gene: 5. The CDR3 has 14 amino acids. The CDR3 protein is CASSPDRGQNEQYF. Written as DNA, the CDR3 is TGTGCCAGCAGTCCGGACAGGGGGCAGAACGAGCAGTACTTC.

The rearrangement links TRBV5-6 to TRBJ1-2; no reliable D call. The CDR3 totals 14 residues. Trimming cost V 1 base and J 7 bases, with 14 bases left between them. Per germline, CDR1 SGHDT and CDR2 YYEEEE. The CDR3 DNA sequence: TGTGCCAGCAGCTTGATACCCCCTGCAGGTGGCTACACCTTC. Protein sequence: CASSLIPPAGGYTF.

The chain uses TRBV5-1 and TRBJ2-3, with 11 bases fitting TRBD2. This CDR3 is built from 14 residues. Unmatched junction bases numbered 1, after V lost 5 bases and J lost 2 bases. Germline V gene sequence: CDR1 SGHRS, CDR2 YFSETQ. CDR3 loop: CASRTSGATDTQYF. Written as DNA, the CDR3 is TGCGCCAGCAGGACTAGCGGGGCCACAGATACGCAGTATTTT.

The CDR3 DNA reads as TGTGCCAGCAGCCCGGCCGTCGCGGGGAGCTACACCTTC. It is translated as CASSPAVAGSYTF. This sequence joins TRBV7-9 and TRBJ1-2; the D is unclear. V dropped 5 bases and J dropped 9 bases, with 16 bases sitting between them. There are 13 residues in the CDR3. CDR1 is SEHNR and CDR2 is FQNEAQ in the germline V gene (reference sequence).

The V call is TRBV12-3 or TRBV12-4, the J call TRBJ1-2; 8 bases align to TRBD1. The CDR3 is 13 amino acids. The J segment lost 8 bases and the V segment lost 6 bases, leaving 8 bases of the junction unmatched. CDR3 nucleotide sequence: TGTGCCAGCAGGCGTACAGGGGGACTAGGCTACACCTTC. Translating gives CASRRTGGLGYTF.

This rearrangement joins TRBV7-8 to TRBJ2-1; 8 nucleotides agree with TRBD1. Unmatched junction bases numbered 2, after V lost 5 bases and J lost 5 bases. CDR1 is SGHVS and CDR2 is FQNEAQ in the germline V gene. This CDR3 is built from 13 residues. The CDR3 sequence is CASSRDRNNEQFF. The CDR3 DNA follows: TGTGCCAGCAGCCGGGACAGGAACAATGAGCAGTTCTTC.

V is TRBV15 and J is TRBJ2-2; TRBD1 matches at 12 bases. The CDR3 has 16 residues. Trimming at V came to 5 bases and at J to 5 bases, leaving 6 bases not matched to a gene. Germline CDR1 is LNHNV and CDR2 is YYDKDF (reference sequence). CDR3 nucleotide sequence: TGTGCCACCAGCTGGGGACAGGGGGCGAGGACCGGGGAGCTGTTTTTT. It yields the protein CATSWGQGARTGELFF.

The rearrangement joins TRBV5-1 to TRBJ2-5; 13 bases match TRBD2. This CDR3 contains 16 residues. V lost 4 bases, J lost 3 bases, and 6 bases stayed unmatched. Germline CDR1 reads SGHRS; CDR2 reads YFSETQ. The CDR3 DNA reads TGCGCCAGCAGCCCGACCGGACTAGCGGGGGAAGAGACCCAGTACTTC. As protein: CASSPTGLAGEETQYF.

This clone was detected once. CDR3 coding DNA: TGTGCCAGCAGTAAATCCGGGACTAGCGGGAATGAGCAGTTCTTC. Translation: CASSKSGTSGNEQFF. This sequence joins TRBV6-4 and TRBJ2-1, with 12 bases lining up with TRBD2. Germline V gives CDR1 MRHNA, CDR2 SNTAGT. CDR3 length: 15 residues. The V and J ends lost 5 bases and 7 bases, in that order; junction bases with no gene match: 6.

Written as DNA, the CDR3 is TGTGCCAGCAGCCGACAGGGAGCACGGAACACTGAAGCTTTCTTT. Translating it yields CASSRQGARNTEAFF. The rearrangement links TRBV7-3 to TRBJ1-1; 7 bases agree with TRBD1. Germline loops: CDR1 SGHTA, CDR2 FQGTGA. CDR3 length: 15 amino acids. The V and J ends lost 5 bases and 1 base, in that order; junction bases with no gene match: 7.

This clone was recorded once. The gene calls are TRBV5-1 and TRBJ1-3; perhaps TRBD1 as D (5 bases). V was trimmed by 0 bases and J by 0 bases, leaving 13 bases between them. This CDR3 has 17 residues. Germline values: CDR1 SGHRS, CDR2 YFSETQ. CDR3 nucleotides: TGCGCCAGCAGCTTGGAGGGGCAGATGAGCTCTGGAAACACCATATATTTT. This codes for CASSLEGQMSSGNTIYF.

The CDR3 nucleotides are TGCGCCAGCAGTGAAGTCTATCAGGCTGAGCAGTTCTTC. It specifies CASSEVYQAEQFF. V is TRBV10-2 and J is TRBJ2-1; D ambiguous. Germline V gene data show CDR1 as WSHSY and CDR2 as SAAADI. The CDR3 covers 13 residues. Trimming left V 3 bases short and J 9 bases short, with 12 bases between.

This clone was counted between two and nine times. V is TRBV5-1 and J is TRBJ1-1, with D perhaps matching TRBD1 (5 bases). The V end lost 0 bases, the J end lost 7 bases, and 16 bases lay between the germline ends. CDR1 is SGHRS, CDR2 YFSETQ, per germline. The CDR3 contains 15 residues. The CDR3 protein is CASSLAVSGEGEAFF. Written as DNA, the CDR3 is TGCGCCAGCAGCTTGGCGGTCTCGGGGGAAGGTGAAGCTTTCTTT.

V and J are TRBV2 and TRBJ2-7; D not certain. The CDR3 spans 12 residues. Germline lookup yields CDR1 SNHLY and CDR2 FYNNEI. Trimming cost V 7 bases and J 2 bases, with 9 bases left between them. The CDR3 is CASMTEPYEQYF. CDR3 DNA: TGTGCCAGCATGACGGAGCCCTACGAGCAGTACTTC.

The chain recombines TRBV19 with TRBJ1-1; D is unresolved. Trimming took off 3 bases at V and 1 base at J, with 12 bases between the two ends. This CDR3 region has 15 residues. In germline, CDR1 is LNHDA, CDR2 SQIVND (reference sequence). The CDR3 DNA reads TGTGCCAGTAGTATCGAGGGATCGACGAACACTGAAGCTTTCTTT. The encoded protein is CASSIEGSTNTEAFF.

This clone has a single count. The chain carries TRBV11-2 and TRBJ2-3; possible D gene TRBD1, 5 bases. Trimming took 2 bases from V and 3 from J, leaving 9 bases between them. The CDR3 runs to 14 residues. In germline, CDR1 is SGHAT, CDR2 FQNNGV. The CDR3 region is CASSLNRFTDTQYF. The CDR3 DNA follows: TGTGCCAGCAGCTTAAACAGGTTTACAGATACGCAGTATTTT. Full variable domain (outside the CDR3, taken from reference TRBV11-2 and TRBJ2-3): EAGVAQSPRYKIIEKRQSVAFWCNPISGHATLYWYQQILGQGPKLLIQFQNNGVVDDSQLPKDRFSAERLKGVDSTLKIQPAKLEDSAVYLCASSLNRFTDTQYFGPGTRLTVL.

V is TRBV27 and J is TRBJ1-5; TRBD1 matches at 7 bases. This CDR3 contains 15 residues. Germline CDR1 reads MNHEY; CDR2 reads SMNVEV (reference sequence). V trimming: 8 bases; J trimming: 6 bases; junction bases outside the gene matches: 13. CDR3 loop: CASPLLRQGVQPQHF. CDR3 coding DNA: TGTGCCAGCCCTCTTTTGAGGCAGGGGGTTCAGCCCCAGCATTTT.

V gene TRBV9 combines with J gene TRBJ1-1; TRBD1 matches 9 bases. V lost 4 bases and J lost 3; bases outside the gene matches: 13. There are 17 residues in the CDR3. CDR1 and CDR2 (germline): SGDLS, YYNGEE. CDR3 DNA sequence: TGTGCCAGCAGCTCAAACCTCGGACAGGGGAGAGACACTGAAGCTTTCTTT. It translates to CASSSNLGQGRDTEAFF. Combining the CDR3 with reference TRBV9 and TRBJ1-1 gives the whole variable domain DSGVTQTPKHLITATGQRVTLRCSPRSGDLSVYWYQQSLDQGLQFLIQYYNGEERAKGNILERFSAQQFPDLHSELNLSSLELGDSALYFCASSSNLGQGRDTEAFFGQGTRLTVV.

The chain employs TRBV5-1 and TRBJ1-3, with D maybe TRBD1 (5 bases). V was clipped by 2 bases and J by 2 bases, with 11 bases between them. The CDR3 is 15 residues long. Germline V lookup: CDR1 SGHRS, CDR2 YFSETQ. The CDR3 DNA reads TGCGCCAGCAGCTTAAGGGGTACAGCTGGAAACACCATATATTTT. Amino acids: CASSLRGTAGNTIYF.

This clone was seen a single time. This chain links TRBV28 with TRBJ2-7, with 9 bases aligning to TRBD1. Unmatched junction bases numbered 8, after V lost 6 bases and J lost 5 bases. This CDR3 contains 14 residues. Germline CDR1 reads MDHEN; CDR2 reads SYDVKM. The CDR3 bases are TGTGCCAGCAGATCCTGGGACAGGGAGGACGAGCAGTACTTC. It codes for CASRSWDREDEQYF.

On this clone: This same CDR3 is encoded by further DNA sequences in the sample. This chain connects TRBV12-3 or TRBV12-4 to TRBJ1-1; D is unclear. V gave up 5 bases and J gave up 1 base, with 8 bases separating them. The CDR3 contains 13 residues. This CDR3 reads CASSLTGNTEAFF. The CDR3 nucleotides are TGTGCCAGCAGTCTGACGGGGAACACTGAAGCTTTCTTT.

The table lists this clone with a count of one. J is TRBJ2-1 and V is TRBV5-1; 10 nucleotides agree with TRBD2. From germline, CDR1 is SGHRS and CDR2 YFSETQ. V lost 4 bases to trimming and J lost 5 bases; unmatched junction nucleotides: 6. This CDR3 spans 15 amino acids. The CDR3 sequence: CASSLSGGPHNEQFF. The CDR3 DNA sequence: TGCGCCAGCAGCCTTAGCGGGGGGCCCCACAATGAGCAGTTCTTC.

The chain recombines TRBV6-2 or TRBV6-3 with TRBJ2-3; 12 nucleotides line up with TRBD2. Trimming took 0 bases from V and 2 from J; bases not matched to a gene: 3. The length of the CDR3 is 17 residues. Germline lookup yields CDR1 MNHEY and CDR2 SVGEGT. The CDR3 nucleotides read TGTGCCAGCAGTTACTCGACTAGCGGGGGCCCCACAGATACGCAGTATTTT. Translation: CASSYSTSGGPTDTQYF.

The J gene is TRBJ2-7, the V gene TRBV11-2; D unresolved. The V end lost 5 bases, the J end lost 0 bases, and 5 bases lay between the germline ends. This CDR3 is built from 12 residues. CDR1 is SGHAT, CDR2 FQNNGV, per germline. Written as DNA, the CDR3 is TGTGCCAGCAGCGCGAGCTCCTACGAGCAGTACTTC. Its translation is CASSASSYEQYF.